A single sample is the source of the 28 T cell receptor beta chains below, sequenced in a study of monozygotic twins with inflammatory bowel disease. Using the 5' RACE reads, TCRdb records one entry per CDR3 protein without DNA. The sample has some 160,000 distinct CDR3 sequences. Sequencing input: blood. The receptors stem from a human donor with ulcerative colitis or Crohn's disease, or a healthy co-twin of an affected twin (not recorded which).

The rearrangement joins TRBV24-1 to TRBJ2-2; TCRdb's D gene call, TRBD1, goes unchecked for lack of DNA. Germline lookup yields CDR1 KGHDR and CDR2 SFDVKD. The CDR3 sequence is 15 residues long. The CDR3 loop is CATSDGTSATGELFF.

The chain joins TRBV29-1 to TRBJ1-2; TCRdb outputs TRBD1, but without DNA this stays unchecked. Germline values: CDR1 SQVTM, CDR2 ANQGSEA. The CDR3 sequence is 15 residues long. Here the CDR3 reads CSVEGRIGENYGYTF.

The chain joins TRBV12-3 or TRBV12-4 to TRBJ2-2; TCRdb indicates TRBD1, and absent DNA this call remains unverified. The CDR3 has 13 residues. The CDR3 protein is CASGQANTGELFF.

The chain employs TRBV3-1 and TRBJ2-1. Germline loops: CDR1 LGHDT, CDR2 YNNKEL (reference sequence). The CDR3 loop spans 15 amino acids. The chain's CDR3 is CASSQNPTSYNEQFF.

The CDR3 loop is CASRDTGSNTGELFF. The V gene is TRBV5-1, the J gene TRBJ2-2; absent DNA, TCRdb's TRBD1 call cannot be checked. Germline CDR1 is SGHRS and CDR2 is YFSETQ. This CDR3 is 15 amino acids long.

The rearrangement uses TRBV12-3 or TRBV12-4 and TRBJ1-4; the TCRdb D gene call, TRBD1, has no DNA to confirm it. The CDR3 has 15 residues. The CDR3: CASRVTTVPNEKLFF.

The chain has TRBV20-1 and TRBJ2-3; TCRdb's D gene call, TRBD2, goes unchecked for lack of DNA. The CDR3 loop spans 15 amino acids. Germline V gene data show CDR1 as DFQATT and CDR2 as SNEGSKA (reference sequence). The CDR3 loop reads CSARGLAGGTDTQYF.

The genes are TRBV28 and TRBJ1-4. In germline, CDR1 is MDHEN, CDR2 SYDVKM. There are 18 residues in the CDR3. The CDR3 spells CASSQTLGQFATNEKLFF.

The chain is built from TRBV11-2 and TRBJ2-7; checking the TCRdb D call of TRBD1 is not possible without DNA. In germline, CDR1 is SGHAT, CDR2 FQNNGV. The CDR3 totals 14 residues. CDR3 region: CASRRDVHSYEQNF.

This chain connects TRBV20-1 to TRBJ1-5. CDR1 is DFQATT and CDR2 is SNEGSKA in the germline V gene (reference sequence). The CDR3 runs to 14 residues. The CDR3 region is CSASGWVADQPQHF.

The chain combines TRBV25-1 with TRBJ1-2; TCRdb's D gene call, TRBD1, goes unchecked for lack of DNA. From germline, CDR1 is MGHDK and CDR2 SYGVNS. CDR3 length: 17 amino acids. CDR3 loop: CASSENGYRGANYGYTF.

The rearrangement links TRBV20-1 to TRBJ1-5. Germline V CDR1 and CDR2: DFQATT, SNEGSKA (reference sequence). The CDR3 has 14 amino acids. The CDR3 loop is CSARALSFNQPQHF.

The chain has TRBV9 and TRBJ1-2; the TCRdb call, TRBD1, lacks DNA for checking. Germline CDR1 and CDR2: SGDLS and YYNGEE. The CDR3 spans 14 residues. The CDR3 here is CASSRTGEVYGYTF.

The V gene is TRBV7-3, the J gene TRBJ2-3; TCRdb designates TRBD2, a call that cannot be tested without DNA. The germline gives CDR1 SGHTA, CDR2 FQGTGA. The CDR3 covers 14 residues. CDR3 amino acids: CASSSERSGDTQYF.

The chain is built from TRBV5-1 and TRBJ2-5; TCRdb gives TRBD2 as the D gene, but with no DNA this cannot be confirmed. The germline CDR1 and CDR2 sequences are SGHRS and YFSETQ. The CDR3 is 16 residues long. This CDR3 reads CASSRLTGTSGETQYF.

This sequence joins TRBV5-1 and TRBJ2-1; the D call from TCRdb, TRBD2, cannot be confirmed without DNA. The germline CDR1 and CDR2 sequences are SGHRS and YFSETQ. The CDR3 is made up of 16 amino acids. The CDR3 region is CASSLVSGIWNNEQFF.

The V gene is TRBV7-2, the J gene TRBJ2-3; TCRdb's D call of TRBD2 is untestable without DNA. The germline gives CDR1 SGHTA, CDR2 FQGNSA. This CDR3 contains 16 residues. The CDR3 loop is CASTRGFAGNDDTQYF. Looking up the rest from reference TRBV7-2 and TRBJ2-3 gives the full variable domain: GAGVSQSPSNKVTEKGKDVELRCDPISGHTALYWYRQSLGQGLEFLIYFQGNSAPDKSGLPSDRFSAERTGGSVSTLTIQRTQQEDSAVYLCASTRGFAGNDDTQYFGPGTRLTVL.

The CDR3 spells CASIDRGGATGELFF. This chain connects TRBV10-2 to TRBJ2-2; TCRdb picks TRBD1, but there is no DNA to check that call. The CDR3 length is 15 residues. CDR1 and CDR2 from the germline V gene are WSHSY and SAAADI.

The rearrangement links TRBV20-1 to TRBJ1-1. The CDR3 totals 13 residues. Germline V gene data show CDR1 as DFQATT and CDR2 as SNEGSKA (reference sequence). The CDR3 spells CSAIPIMNTEAFF.

This chain connects TRBV7-6 to TRBJ2-1; the TRBD1 assignment by TCRdb is unverifiable without DNA. The germline gives CDR1 SGHVS, CDR2 FNYEAQ. The CDR3 loop spans 13 amino acids. CDR3 amino acids: CASKGYRANEQFF.

The chain uses TRBV27 and TRBJ1-5; TCRdb outputs TRBD1, but without DNA this stays unchecked. This CDR3 is built from 13 residues. Germline V gene data show CDR1 as MNHEY and CDR2 as SMNVEV (reference sequence). The CDR3 loop is CASSWGPRQPQHF.

The rearrangement uses TRBV20-1 and TRBJ2-5. Germline-derived CDR1 and CDR2 are DFQATT and SNEGSKA (reference sequence). The CDR3 has 11 amino acids. CDR3 protein: CSAARKETQYF.

This chain links TRBV7-2 with TRBJ1-2. CDR3 length equals 13 residues. CDR1 SGHTA and CDR2 FQGNSA come from the germline V gene. CDR3 amino acids: CASSDKDGVGYTF.

The chain has TRBV10-3 and TRBJ2-5; TCRdb's D call, TRBD2, is unchecked because there is no DNA. This CDR3 comprises 14 residues. Looked up from germline, CDR1 is ENHRY and CDR2 is SYGVKD. CDR3 in amino acids: CAISEAGGQETQYF.

The rearrangement uses TRBV30 and TRBJ1-4; TCRdb's D call of TRBD1 is untestable without DNA. This CDR3 has 15 amino acids. CDR1 and CDR2 (germline): GTSNPN, SVGIG (reference sequence). The CDR3 protein is CAWSVLGTENEKLFF.

The genes are TRBV20-1 and TRBJ1-6. Germline CDR1 reads DFQATT; CDR2 reads SNEGSKA (reference sequence). The CDR3 has 16 amino acids. CDR3 sequence reads: CSARVRQASTYSPLHF.

V gene TRBV27 combines with J gene TRBJ1-6. CDR3 length equals 13 residues. Looked up from germline, CDR1 is MNHEY and CDR2 is SMNVEV (reference sequence). Here the CDR3 reads CASTNSYNSPLHF.

The chain links TRBV7-2 to TRBJ2-1; TCRdb's D call of TRBD2 is untestable without DNA. Germline CDR1 and CDR2: SGHTA and FQGNSA. The CDR3 totals 14 residues. This chain's CDR3 is CASSLGEGPGEQFF. The whole variable domain, filled in from reference TRBV7-2 and TRBJ2-1, reads GAGVSQSPSNKVTEKGKDVELRCDPISGHTALYWYRQSLGQGLEFLIYFQGNSAPDKSGLPSDRFSAERTGGSVSTLTIQRTQQEDSAVYLCASSLGEGPGEQFFGPGTRLTVL.